This passage covers 11 T cell receptor beta chains from one sample sequenced in a study of blood T cell repertoires in COVID-19. TCRdb keeps only in-frame clones here, not all; method: immunoSEQ multiplex PCR. This sample yields 200,000 to 250,000 clones, of which approximately 85% are seen a single time; approximately 5.2% belongs to the top ten. Material: peripheral blood. Receptors originate from a woman between 70 and 85 years old with COVID-19, enrolled during active disease.

The V gene is TRBV18, the J gene TRBJ1-5, with TRBD1 matching 8 bases. Unmatched junction bases numbered 6, after V lost 3 bases and J lost 5 bases. This CDR3 comprises 15 residues. From germline, CDR1 is KGHSH and CDR2 LQKENI. CDR3 nucleotides: TGTGCCAGCTCACCCTCCGGGACAGGATATCAGCCCCAGCATTTT. Translated: CASSPSGTGYQPQHF. Complete variable domain (other parts from reference TRBV18 and TRBJ1-5): NAGVMQNPRHLVRRRGQEARLRCSPMKGHSHVYWYRQLPEEGLKFMVYLQKENIIDESGMPKERFSAEFPKEGPSILRIQQVVRGDSAAYFCASSPSGTGYQPQHFGDGTRLSIL.

The chain links TRBV19 to TRBJ2-3, with D perhaps matching TRBD2 (5 bases). This CDR3 is built from 15 residues. The V end was cut by 3 bases, the J end by 4 bases, with 14 bases between. Germline loops: CDR1 LNHDA, CDR2 SQIVND (reference sequence). CDR3 loop: CASSMVAGAADTQYF. The CDR3 DNA reads TGTGCCAGTAGTATGGTGGCGGGTGCGGCAGATACGCAGTATTTT.

The chain uses TRBV9 and TRBJ2-2, with D possibly TRBD2 on 5 matching bases. This CDR3 contains 14 residues. The germline V gene encodes CDR1 SGDLS and CDR2 YYNGEE. V dropped 0 bases and J dropped 8 bases, with 11 bases sitting between them. The CDR3 loop reads CASSVGGGGGELFF. The CDR3, as DNA: TGTGCCAGCAGCGTAGGAGGAGGAGGAGGGGAGCTGTTTTTT.

This rearrangement joins TRBV6-1 to TRBJ1-2; TRBD1 might be the D (5 bases). The V end was cut by 0 bases, the J end by 3 bases, with 5 bases between. The CDR3 runs 13 residues. CDR1 and CDR2 from the germline V gene are MNHNS and SASEGT. The CDR3, as DNA: TGTGCCAGCAGTGAAGCAGGGGACTATGGCTACACCTTC. Protein sequence: CASSEAGDYGYTF.

This clone was observed a few times. The chain carries TRBV19 and TRBJ1-1; the D is unclear. This CDR3 has 16 residues. CDR1 is LNHDA, CDR2 SQIVND, per germline (reference sequence). Trimming removed 7 bases from V and 0 bases from J, with 18 bases in between. CDR3 residues: CASTSTREGMNTEAFF. Here the CDR3 DNA reads TGTGCCAGTACCTCAACCCGGGAGGGCATGAACACTGAAGCTTTCTTT.

This clone was recorded once. This rearrangement joins TRBV19 to TRBJ2-5; tentative D call: TRBD1 (6 bases). V gave up 5 bases and J gave up 4 bases, with 14 bases separating them. The germline CDR1 and CDR2 sequences are LNHDA and SQIVND (reference sequence). The CDR3 covers 14 residues. The CDR3: CASSGASRGETQYF. The DNA for the CDR3 is TGTGCCAGTAGTGGGGCCAGCAGGGGAGAGACCCAGTACTTC.

V and J are TRBV10-3 and TRBJ1-5, with 8 bases that match TRBD1. This CDR3 comprises 16 residues. V shed 3 bases, J shed 1 base, and the junction held 5 bases outside the gene matches. Germline V gene sequence: CDR1 ENHRY, CDR2 SYGVKD. The chain's CDR3 is CAISEDRGLSNQPQHF. Written as DNA, the CDR3 is TGTGCCATCAGTGAAGACAGGGGATTAAGCAATCAGCCCCAGCATTTT.

The chain carries TRBV24-1 and TRBJ2-5, with 9 bases lining up with TRBD1. The germline V gene has CDR1 KGHDR and CDR2 SFDVKD. V lost 7 bases, J lost 14 bases, and 7 bases stayed unmatched. The CDR3 is made up of 11 amino acids. The CDR3 region has the DNA TGTGCCACCAGGGGGACAGGGAAGCTCTACTTC. It translates to CATRGTGKLYF.

This rearrangement joins TRBV28 to TRBJ2-2; TRBD1 might be the D (5 bases). This CDR3 has 15 residues. Germline V gene data show CDR1 as MDHEN and CDR2 as SYDVKM. V gave up 2 bases and J gave up 6 bases, with 13 bases separating them. CDR3 region: CASSLKGYRSGELFF. As DNA, the CDR3 is TGTGCCAGCAGTTTAAAGGGGTATCGTTCCGGGGAGCTGTTTTTT.

The J gene is TRBJ2-1, the V gene TRBV7-2, with 9 bases fitting TRBD2. CDR3 size: 17 residues. Germline trimming cut 7 bases from V and 2 bases from J; bases unmatched to any gene: 12. Per germline, CDR1 SGHTA and CDR2 FQGNSA. This CDR3 reads CASTPGGSGRTYNEQFF. CDR3 nucleotide sequence: TGTGCCAGCACCCCAGGGGGGAGCGGGAGGACCTACAATGAGCAGTTCTTC. Looking up the rest from reference TRBV7-2 and TRBJ2-1 gives the full variable domain: GAGVSQSPSNKVTEKGKDVELRCDPISGHTALYWYRQSLGQGLEFLIYFQGNSAPDKSGLPSDRFSAERTGGSVSTLTIQRTQQEDSAVYLCASTPGGSGRTYNEQFFGPGTRLTVL.

The chain carries TRBV5-1 and TRBJ2-1, with 12 bases fitting TRBD2. Germline-derived CDR1 and CDR2 are SGHRS and YFSETQ. This CDR3 region has 16 residues. J was trimmed by 8 bases and V by 2 bases; bases with no gene match: 8. CDR3 coding DNA: TGCGCCAGCAGCTTCACCTCTAGCGGGAGGGCCCATGAGCAGTTCTTC. This sequence encodes CASSFTSSGRAHEQFF. The whole variable domain, filled in from reference TRBV5-1 and TRBJ2-1, reads KAGVTQTPRYLIKTRGQQVTLSCSPISGHRSVSWYQQTPGQGLQFLFEYFSETQRNKGNFPGRFSGRQFSNSRSEMNVSTLELGDSALYLCASSFTSSGRAHEQFFGPGTRLTVL.